The 3 T cell receptor beta chains in this list originate from one sample, sequenced in a study of T cells after yellow fever vaccination. MiXCR, applied by TCRdb to the 5' RACE reads, yields one record per CDR3 protein. The repertoire holds 500,000 to 650,000 distinct CDR3 sequences, with over 9% as singletons. The starting material was PBMCs, obtained on the day of the yellow fever booster vaccination. These receptors were collected from a man in his thirties or forties who received the YFV17D yellow fever vaccine.

This clonotype occurred many times. The CDR3: CASRNTGTGDSGELFF. CDR3 nucleotide sequence: TGCGCCAGCAGGAATACCGGGACAGGGGACAGCGGGGAGCTGTTTTTT. The V gene is TRBV5-1, the J gene TRBJ2-2; 10 bases are shared with TRBD1. The CDR3 consists of 16 residues. Unmatched junction bases numbered 11, after V lost 5 bases and J lost 7 bases. Germline CDR1 SGHRS, CDR2 YFSETQ.

The chain joins TRBV12-3 or TRBV12-4 to TRBJ2-3; 8 bases agree with TRBD2. The CDR3 covers 16 residues. Trimming at V came to 7 bases and at J to 3 bases, leaving 12 bases not matched to a gene. This CDR3 reads CASIAQGREGTDTQYF. The CDR3 DNA reads as TGTGCCAGCATAGCCCAAGGTCGGGAGGGAACAGATACGCAGTATTTT.

DNA of the CDR3: TGCAGTGCCGCAACTAATGAAAAACTGTTTTTT. Its translation is CSAATNEKLFF. The rearrangement links TRBV20-1 to TRBJ1-4; D is unclear. V was clipped by 6 bases and J by 0 bases, with 2 bases between them. Germline CDR1 reads DFQATT; CDR2 reads SNEGSKA (reference sequence). There are 11 residues in the CDR3.